One sample yielded the 21 T cell receptor beta chains listed below, sequenced in a study of cytomegalovirus exposure and HLA in healthy donors (dated by TCRdb to the late 2010s). The library came from the immunoSEQ multiplex PCR assay. A mixture of 60 forward primers for TCR Vbeta segments and 13 reverse primers for TCR Jbeta segments was used in the multiplex PCR. The immuneACCESS repertoire file appears here via TCRdb, limited to in-frame rearrangements. These files lack a portion of the clones; in checked studies, under half of the deficit traces to unresolved V genes, and the cause of the others is not known. This sample is represented by roughly 120,000 clones; roughly 82% of them were singletons. Around 14% of the sample comes from the top ten. Sample: PBMCs. These receptors were collected from a woman aged 55 to 70 in good health and CMV-seropositive.

J is TRBJ2-5 and V is TRBV7-9, with 9 bases that match TRBD2. CDR3 length: 17 residues. Germline CDR1 SEHNR, CDR2 FQNEAQ (reference sequence). J gave up 2 bases and V 1 base, and 8 bases lay outside the gene matches. CDR3 amino acids: CASSLDLTSGEQETQYF. CDR3 sequence (DNA): TGTGCCAGCAGCTTAGATCTGACTAGCGGTGAGCAAGAGACCCAGTACTTC.

V and J are TRBV30 and TRBJ2-2; TRBD1 aligns across 7 bases. Germline trimming cut 2 bases from V and 6 bases from J; bases unmatched to any gene: 9. This CDR3 contains 15 residues. Per the germline V gene, CDR1 is GTSNPN and CDR2 is SVGIG (reference sequence). The CDR3 here is CAWSTGTVSPGELFF. The DNA for the CDR3 is TGTGCCTGGAGTACCGGGACAGTAAGCCCCGGGGAGCTGTTTTTT.

This clone was counted a few times. The chain has TRBV30 and TRBJ1-1; D might be TRBD1 (6 bases). Germline V CDR1 and CDR2: GTSNPN, SVGIG (reference sequence). The CDR3 sequence is 17 residues long. Trimming removed 8 bases from V and 3 bases from J, with 28 bases in between. CDR3 nucleotides: TGTGCCCGGAACAACTCGCCGCGTCACAGGGTAGACACTGAAGCTTTCTTT. Protein product: CARNNSPRHRVDTEAFF.

The gene calls are TRBV7-8 and TRBJ1-1; no firm D call. The germline V gene encodes CDR1 SGHVS and CDR2 FQNEAQ. The ends were cut back, 3 bases at V and 1 base at J, with 12 bases in the middle. The CDR3 sequence is 15 residues long. CDR3 loop: CASSFSTGKNTEAFF. The CDR3 bases are TGTGCCAGCAGCTTCTCGACCGGGAAGAACACTGAAGCTTTCTTT.

This chain joins TRBV11-3 and TRBJ2-2; TRBD2 aligns across 9 bases. J lost 8 bases, V lost 0 bases, and 7 bases had no gene match. Germline CDR1 reads SGHNT; CDR2 reads YENEEA. The CDR3 covers 16 residues. CDR3 DNA: TGTGCCAGCAGCTTAGAAGCGGGAGGATGGGAAGGGGAGCTGTTTTTT. It yields the protein CASSLEAGGWEGELFF.

The chain has TRBV7-9 and TRBJ1-4; D perhaps matches TRBD1 (5 bases). CDR1 is SEHNR and CDR2 is FQNEAQ in the germline V gene (reference sequence). This CDR3 has 15 residues. Trimming stripped 5 bases from V and 8 bases from J, with 18 bases between. The CDR3 DNA reads TGTGCCAGCAGCCCTAGGGGCACAGGAGCCGAAAAACTGTTTTTT. Translation gives CASSPRGTGAEKLFF.

The chain couples TRBV6-5 to TRBJ1-3; 9 bases agree with TRBD1. This CDR3 region has 14 residues. The junction had 4 bases not matched to a gene; V was cut back by 6 bases and J by 4 bases. Per the germline V gene, CDR1 is MNHEY and CDR2 is SVGAGI. CDR3 in DNA: TGTGCCAGCAGCCAACAGGGGGCAGGAAACACCATATATTTT. This gives the protein CASSQQGAGNTIYF.

This chain connects TRBV4-2 to TRBJ2-3; D perhaps matches TRBD2 (6 bases). V was shortened by 1 base and J by 0 bases, with 17 bases between the two germline ends. The CDR3 sequence is 18 residues long. Germline CDR1 reads LGHNA; CDR2 reads YNFKEQ. The CDR3: CASSQVWRGTSSTDTQYF. CDR3 coding DNA: TGTGCCAGCAGCCAAGTATGGCGCGGGACCTCTAGCACAGATACGCAGTATTTT.

This clone turned up a few times. V and J are TRBV30 and TRBJ2-3; 10 bases match TRBD2. Germline CDR1 is GTSNPN and CDR2 is SVGIG (reference sequence). J gave up 1 base and V 1 base, and 5 bases lay outside the gene matches. The CDR3 runs 16 residues. The DNA of the CDR3 is TGTGCCTGGAGTGCCCTAGCGGGAGTGGGCACAGATACGCAGTATTTT. The encoded protein is CAWSALAGVGTDTQYF.

This clone was seen more than once but under ten times. V gene TRBV18 combines with J gene TRBJ1-2, with 7 bases aligning to TRBD1. J lost 2 bases, V lost 4 bases, and 7 bases had no gene match. Germline assignment: CDR1 KGHSH and CDR2 LQKENI. The CDR3 sequence is 15 residues long. The CDR3 here is CASSRLQGLNYGYTF. The CDR3 nucleotides are TGTGCCAGCTCACGACTACAGGGGTTGAACTATGGCTACACCTTC.

The gene calls are TRBV10-3 and TRBJ2-5; TRBD2 aligns across 7 bases. The ends lost 3 bases at V and 4 bases at J; junction bases unmatched: 2. Germline assignment: CDR1 ENHRY and CDR2 SYGVKD. The CDR3 has 13 residues. CDR3 residues: CAISDAGVETQYF. As DNA, the CDR3 is TGTGCCATCAGTGATGCGGGAGTAGAGACCCAGTACTTC.

The V call is TRBV30, the J call TRBJ1-4; 10 bases match TRBD1. V was pared by 3 bases and J by 3 bases, with 4 bases of the junction left unmatched. This CDR3 spans 15 amino acids. Germline V gene data show CDR1 as GTSNPN and CDR2 as SVGIG (reference sequence). The CDR3 nucleotides read TGTGCCTGGAGCCGGGGACAGGGGTCTAATGAAAAACTGTTTTTT. This encodes CAWSRGQGSNEKLFF.

Remarks on this clone: A much larger clone sits a single nucleotide away, making a read error possible. The CDR3 ends on some other residue instead of the conserved phenylalanine or tryptophan, so this is likely a read error. As DNA, the CDR3 is TGTGCCAGCAGCCCCAGGGCGGGGGGCGAGCAGTACCTC. Translating gives CASSPRAGGEQYL. J is TRBJ2-7 and V is TRBV7-9; 8 bases line up with TRBD2. Per germline, CDR1 SEHNR and CDR2 FQNEAQ (reference sequence). The CDR3 has 13 residues. Losses at the gene ends were 5 bases for V and 6 bases for J; bases not matched to a gene: 6.

This clone has a single count. The rearrangement uses TRBV5-1 and TRBJ2-6; 9 bases match TRBD1. In germline, CDR1 is SGHRS, CDR2 YFSETQ. The V gene end was trimmed by 3 bases and the J gene end by 8 bases; junction bases not matched to a gene: 15. The CDR3 runs to 18 residues. This chain's CDR3 is CASSSGTGLRNYPNVLTF. The CDR3 DNA sequence: TGCGCCAGCAGCTCCGGGACAGGGCTTAGGAACTACCCCAACGTCCTGACTTTC.

This chain joins TRBV19 and TRBJ2-2, with 7 bases aligning to TRBD2. This CDR3 has 15 amino acids. The germline CDR1 and CDR2 sequences are LNHDA and SQIVND (reference sequence). The V gene end was trimmed by 1 base and the J gene end by 4 bases; junction bases not matched to a gene: 3. The CDR3: CASSIATSRTGELFF. CDR3 coding DNA: TGTGCCAGTAGTATAGCGACTAGCCGCACCGGGGAGCTGTTTTTT.

The chain links TRBV6-5 to TRBJ2-1; D perhaps matches TRBD2 (5 bases). There are 15 residues in the CDR3. The V gene's germline CDR1 is MNHEY and CDR2 SVGAGI. Trimming took off 2 bases at V and 9 bases at J, with 17 bases between the two ends. In DNA form, the CDR3 reads TGTGCCAGCAGTTACCGCAGTCTAGCCCCGGTTGAGCAGTTCTTC. Translated: CASSYRSLAPVEQFF.

This chain connects TRBV7-8 to TRBJ1-5; 8 positions agree with TRBD1. Trimming cost V 3 bases and J 5 bases; bases outside gene matches: 0. From germline, CDR1 is SGHVS and CDR2 FQNEAQ. This CDR3 spans 13 amino acids. The CDR3: CASSFRGHQPQHF. The CDR3 DNA is TGTGCCAGCAGCTTCAGGGGGCATCAGCCCCAGCATTTT.

This chain links TRBV19 with TRBJ2-3; 8 bases are a match to TRBD2. The germline V gene encodes CDR1 LNHDA and CDR2 SQIVND (reference sequence). J was trimmed by 1 base and V by 3 bases; bases with no gene match: 9. The CDR3 extends over 17 amino acids. CDR3 in DNA: TGTGCCAGTAGTATTGGGTTTGTAGCGGGGCGCACAGATACGCAGTATTTT. Its protein is CASSIGFVAGRTDTQYF.

This chain links TRBV7-2 with TRBJ1-4; no reliable D call. Germline V CDR1 and CDR2: SGHTA, FQGNSA. CDR3 length: 15 amino acids. V dropped 4 bases and J dropped 3 bases, with 12 bases sitting between them. CDR3 nucleotides: TGTGCCAGCAGCTCCGCTCCCGAGGCTAATGAAAAACTGTTTTTT. Translation: CASSSAPEANEKLFF.

A few counts support this clone. The chain is built from TRBV7-3 and TRBJ2-1, with 7 bases matching TRBD2. The V gene's germline CDR1 is SGHTA and CDR2 FQGTGA. The V gene end was trimmed by 5 bases and the J gene end by 4 bases; junction bases not matched to a gene: 11. CDR3 length: 16 residues. CDR3 sequence: CASSLSPAGTYNEQFF. DNA for the CDR3: TGTGCCAGCAGCCTGAGCCCAGCGGGGACTTACAATGAGCAGTTCTTC.

The V call is TRBV5-6, the J call TRBJ1-6; 8 nucleotides align to TRBD1. The CDR3 loop spans 15 amino acids. Germline values: CDR1 SGHDT, CDR2 YYEEEE. Germline trimming cut 4 bases from V and 8 bases from J; bases unmatched to any gene: 8. CDR3 in DNA: TGTGCCAGCAGCCGACGACAGGGGTCGGATTCACCCCTCCACTTT. As protein: CASSRRQGSDSPLHF.